Listed below are T cell receptor beta chains from one sample, sequenced in a study of blood T cell repertoires in COVID-19. Sequenced by immunoSEQ multiplex PCR; TCRdb stores in-frame clones only, minus some. The table shows approximately 200,000 clones, with 70% to 90% occurring only once. Sequenced input: peripheral blood. The receptors shown here come from a person between 65 and 79 years old with COVID-19, enrolled during active disease. The CDR3 runs from the conserved cysteine through the conserved F or W.

V	J	CDR3
TRBV9	TRBJ2-7	CASSPTSGRVLGEQYF
TRBV7-2	TRBJ1-4	CASSPEDRGPTNEKLFF
TRBV7-9	TRBJ2-3	CASRPTSGRLGATDTQYF
TRBV19	TRBJ1-1	CASKEFGNTEAFF
TRBV7-2	TRBJ1-6	CASSLSLVGQRNSPLHF
TRBV7-6	TRBJ1-4	CASSLGPNEKLFF
TRBV19	TRBJ2-5	CASSIGGSSGGAQETQYF
TRBV27	TRBJ2-3	CASSSSGGADTQYF
TRBV3-1/TRBV3-2	TRBJ1-1	CASSRTGGYTEAFF
TRBV5-1	TRBJ1-6	CASRDTYNSPLHF
TRBV5-1	TRBJ2-1	CASTTGQGALNEQFF
TRBV19	TRBJ2-3	CASSFLAGGDTQYF
TRBV5-4	TRBJ2-5	CASSLGAGDPQETQYF
TRBV25-1	TRBJ1-1	CASRTSGTGKTEAFF
TRBV7-9	TRBJ1-6	CASSLGDRNNSPLHF
TRBV11-2	TRBJ2-3	CASSPRLTAGGLDTQYF
TRBV30	TRBJ2-7	CAWSVNFPYSGGPYEQYF
TRBV14	TRBJ2-7	CASSQDRVEQYF
TRBV4-1	TRBJ1-3	CASSQEGTAGSGNTIYF
TRBV5-1	TRBJ1-1	CASSLGGLRGTEAFF
TRBV7-2	TRBJ1-2	CASSLNGVVGYTF
TRBV29-1	TRBJ1-1	CSVGDRGNTEAFF